This TCR beta chain came from a study of CD8+CD57+ T cells in acquired aplastic anemia. The study, taken as a whole, reports: Patients and controls shared 25 to 30 CD8+ CDR3 sequences.

Points on this clonotype: Antigen: not known.

The CDR3 is 13 residues long. Germline CDR1 and CDR2: ENHRY and SYGVKD. V was trimmed by 7 bases and J by 0 bases, leaving 10 bases between them. Genomic DNA templated the TCR beta VDJ and CDR3 profiling. TCRdb itself ran the reads through MiXCR, one entry per CDR3 protein. In the table there are a few hundred thousand distinct CDR3 sequences, about 59% of which are singletons. Sequenced: sorted CD4+, CD8+, or CD8+CD57+ T cells (not recorded which) from PBMCs. The chain carries TRBV10-3 and TRBJ2-7; no definite D call. The TCR was taken from a human donor in good health. The CDR3 here is CAIMADSSYEQYF. The CDR3 DNA reads as TGTGCCATCATGGCAGATAGCTCCTACGAGCAGTACTTC.